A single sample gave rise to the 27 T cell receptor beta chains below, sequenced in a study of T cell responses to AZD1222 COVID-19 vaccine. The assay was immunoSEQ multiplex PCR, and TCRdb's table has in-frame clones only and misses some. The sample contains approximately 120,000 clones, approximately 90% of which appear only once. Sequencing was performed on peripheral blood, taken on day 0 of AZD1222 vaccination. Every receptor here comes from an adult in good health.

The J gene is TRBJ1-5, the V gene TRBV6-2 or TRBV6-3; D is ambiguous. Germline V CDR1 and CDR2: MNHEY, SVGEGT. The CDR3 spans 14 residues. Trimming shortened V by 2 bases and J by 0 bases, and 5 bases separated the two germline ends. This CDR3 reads CASSYRASNQPQHF. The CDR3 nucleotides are TGTGCCAGCAGTTACAGGGCTAGCAATCAGCCCCAGCATTTT.

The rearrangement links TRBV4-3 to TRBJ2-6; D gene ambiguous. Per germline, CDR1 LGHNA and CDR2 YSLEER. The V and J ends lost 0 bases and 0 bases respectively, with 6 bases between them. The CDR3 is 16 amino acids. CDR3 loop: CASSQDMASGANVLTF. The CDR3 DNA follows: TGCGCCAGCAGCCAAGATATGGCCTCTGGGGCCAACGTCCTGACTTTC.

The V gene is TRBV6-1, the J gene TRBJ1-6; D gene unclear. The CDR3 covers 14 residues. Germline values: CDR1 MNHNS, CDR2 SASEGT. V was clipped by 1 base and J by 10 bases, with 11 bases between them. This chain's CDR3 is CASSEDSAYSPLHF. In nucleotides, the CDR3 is TGTGCCAGCAGTGAAGACTCGGCTTACTCACCCCTCCACTTT.

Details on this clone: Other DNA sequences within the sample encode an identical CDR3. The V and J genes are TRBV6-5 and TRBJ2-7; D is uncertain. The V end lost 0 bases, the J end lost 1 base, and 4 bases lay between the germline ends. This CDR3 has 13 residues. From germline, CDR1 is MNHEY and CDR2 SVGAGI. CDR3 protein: CASSYSTSYEQYF. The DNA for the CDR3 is TGTGCCAGCAGTTACTCAACTTCCTACGAGCAGTACTTC.

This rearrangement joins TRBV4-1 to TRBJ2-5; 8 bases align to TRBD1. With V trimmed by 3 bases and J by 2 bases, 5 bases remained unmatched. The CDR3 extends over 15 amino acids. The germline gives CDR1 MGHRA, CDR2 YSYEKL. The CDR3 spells CASSHPGTGQETQYF. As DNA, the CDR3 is TGCGCCAGCAGCCACCCGGGGACAGGACAAGAGACCCAGTACTTC.

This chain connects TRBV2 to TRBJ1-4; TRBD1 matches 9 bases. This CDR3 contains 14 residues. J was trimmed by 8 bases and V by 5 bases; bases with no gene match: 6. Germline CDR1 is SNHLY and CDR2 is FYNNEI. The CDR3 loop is CASSRQGVREKLFF. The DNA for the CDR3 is TGTGCCAGCAGTCGACAGGGGGTACGGGAAAAACTGTTTTTT. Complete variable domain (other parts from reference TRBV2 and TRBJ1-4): EPEVTQTPSHQVTQMGQEVILRCVPISNHLYFYWYRQILGQKVEFLVSFYNNEISEKSEIFDDQFSVERPDGSNFTLKIRSTKLEDSAMYFCASSRQGVREKLFFGSGTQLSVL.

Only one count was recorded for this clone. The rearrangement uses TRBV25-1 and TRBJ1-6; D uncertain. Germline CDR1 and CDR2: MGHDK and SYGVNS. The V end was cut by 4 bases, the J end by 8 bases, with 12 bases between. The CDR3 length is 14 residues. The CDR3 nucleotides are TGTGCCAGCAGTGGAAACACGGTTTATTCACCCCTCCACTTT. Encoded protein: CASSGNTVYSPLHF.

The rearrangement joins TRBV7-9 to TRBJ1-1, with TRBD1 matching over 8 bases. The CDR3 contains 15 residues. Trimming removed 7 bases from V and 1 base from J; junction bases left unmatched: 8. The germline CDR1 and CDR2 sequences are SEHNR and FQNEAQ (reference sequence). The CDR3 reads CASMIRGLGNTEAFF. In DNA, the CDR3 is TGTGCCAGCATGATCAGGGGGCTAGGGAACACTGAAGCTTTCTTT.

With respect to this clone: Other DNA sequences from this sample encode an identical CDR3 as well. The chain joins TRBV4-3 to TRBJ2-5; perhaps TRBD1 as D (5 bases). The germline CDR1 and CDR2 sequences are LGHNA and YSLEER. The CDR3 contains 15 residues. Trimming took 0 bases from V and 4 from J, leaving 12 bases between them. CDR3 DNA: TGCGCCAGCAGCCAAGATGCAGGGCCTAGAGAGACCCAGTACTTC. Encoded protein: CASSQDAGPRETQYF.

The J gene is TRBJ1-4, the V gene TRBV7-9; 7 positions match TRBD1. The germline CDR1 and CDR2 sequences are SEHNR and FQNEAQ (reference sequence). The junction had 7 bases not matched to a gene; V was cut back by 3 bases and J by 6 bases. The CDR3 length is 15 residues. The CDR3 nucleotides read TGTGCCAGCAGCTTTAGGACAGGTGGCGATGAAAAACTGTTTTTT. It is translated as CASSFRTGGDEKLFF.

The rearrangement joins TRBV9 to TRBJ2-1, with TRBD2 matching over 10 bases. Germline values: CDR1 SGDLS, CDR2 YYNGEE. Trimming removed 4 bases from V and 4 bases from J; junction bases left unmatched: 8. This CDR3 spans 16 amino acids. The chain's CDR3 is CASSPSGGADYNEQFF. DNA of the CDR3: TGTGCCAGCAGCCCAAGCGGGGGGGCTGATTACAATGAGCAGTTCTTC.

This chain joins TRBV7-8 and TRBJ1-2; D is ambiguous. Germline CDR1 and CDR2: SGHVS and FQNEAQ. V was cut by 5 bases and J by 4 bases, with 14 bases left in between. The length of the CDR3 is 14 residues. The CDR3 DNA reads TGTGCCAGCAGCCGTGCGTCGTCTGGCTATGGCTACACCTTC. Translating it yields CASSRASSGYGYTF.

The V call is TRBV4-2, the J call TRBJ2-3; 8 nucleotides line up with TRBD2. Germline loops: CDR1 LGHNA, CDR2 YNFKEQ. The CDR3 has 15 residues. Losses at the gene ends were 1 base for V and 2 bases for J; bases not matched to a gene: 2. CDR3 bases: TGTGCCAGCAGCCAAGCGGGAGGGCCCACAGATACGCAGTATTTT. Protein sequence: CASSQAGGPTDTQYF.

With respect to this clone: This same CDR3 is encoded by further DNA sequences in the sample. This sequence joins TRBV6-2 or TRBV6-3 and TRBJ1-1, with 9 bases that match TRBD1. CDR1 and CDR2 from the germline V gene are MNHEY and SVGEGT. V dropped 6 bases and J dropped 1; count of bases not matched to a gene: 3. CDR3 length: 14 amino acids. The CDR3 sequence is CASSHRGRNTEAFF. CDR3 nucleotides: TGTGCCAGCAGCCACAGGGGGCGGAACACTGAAGCTTTCTTT.

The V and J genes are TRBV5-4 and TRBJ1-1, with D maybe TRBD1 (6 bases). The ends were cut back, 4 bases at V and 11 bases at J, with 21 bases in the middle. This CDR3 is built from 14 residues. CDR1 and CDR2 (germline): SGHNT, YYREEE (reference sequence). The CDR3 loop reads CASSRDAVITGAFF. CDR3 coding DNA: TGTGCCAGCAGCCGTGATGCAGTGATTACAGGGGCTTTCTTT.

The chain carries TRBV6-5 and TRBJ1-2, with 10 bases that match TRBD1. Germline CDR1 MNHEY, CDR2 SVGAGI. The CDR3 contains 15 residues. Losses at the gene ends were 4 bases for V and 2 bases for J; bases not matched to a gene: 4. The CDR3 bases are TGTGCCAGCAGTTTTTGGGACAGGGGAAACTATGGCTACACCTTC. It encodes CASSFWDRGNYGYTF.

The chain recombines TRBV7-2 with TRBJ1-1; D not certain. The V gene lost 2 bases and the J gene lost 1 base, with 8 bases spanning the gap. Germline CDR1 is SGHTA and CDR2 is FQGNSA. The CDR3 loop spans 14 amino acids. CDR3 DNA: TGTGCCAGCAGCTTAAGTCGACGGAACACTGAAGCTTTCTTT. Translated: CASSLSRRNTEAFF.

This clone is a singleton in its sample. The CDR3 sequence: CASSPLGQGYGYTF. The CDR3 DNA reads as TGTGCCAGCAGCCCTTTGGGACAGGGCTATGGCTACACCTTC. The chain combines TRBV9 with TRBJ1-2; 9 nucleotides agree with TRBD1. The J segment lost 4 bases and the V segment lost 4 bases, leaving 5 bases of the junction unmatched. The V gene's germline CDR1 is SGDLS and CDR2 YYNGEE. The CDR3 spans 14 residues.

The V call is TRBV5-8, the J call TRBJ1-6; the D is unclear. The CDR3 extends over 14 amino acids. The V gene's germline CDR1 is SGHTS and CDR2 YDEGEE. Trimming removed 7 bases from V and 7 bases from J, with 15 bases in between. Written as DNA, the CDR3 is TGTGCCAGCGCCCGAGGGCTTGGAAATTCACCCCTCCACTTT. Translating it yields CASARGLGNSPLHF.

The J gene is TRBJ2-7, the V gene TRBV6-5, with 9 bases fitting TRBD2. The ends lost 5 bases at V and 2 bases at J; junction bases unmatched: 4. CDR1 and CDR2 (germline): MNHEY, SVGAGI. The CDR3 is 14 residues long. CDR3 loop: CASSRTSAAYEQYF. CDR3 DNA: TGTGCCAGCAGTCGGACTAGCGCCGCCTACGAGCAGTACTTC.

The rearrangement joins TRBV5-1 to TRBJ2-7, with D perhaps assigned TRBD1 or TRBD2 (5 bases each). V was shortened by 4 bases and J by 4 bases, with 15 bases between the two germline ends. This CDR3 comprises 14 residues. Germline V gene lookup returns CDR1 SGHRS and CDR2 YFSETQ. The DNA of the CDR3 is TGCGCCAGCAGCACGTGGGACGGGACGTACGAGCAGTACTTC. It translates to CASSTWDGTYEQYF.

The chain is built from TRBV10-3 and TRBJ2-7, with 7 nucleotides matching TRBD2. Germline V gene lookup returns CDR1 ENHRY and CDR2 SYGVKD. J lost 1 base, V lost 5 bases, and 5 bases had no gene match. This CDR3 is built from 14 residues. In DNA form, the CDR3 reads TGTGCCATCAGTTCTACTAGCGTTTCCTACGAGCAGTACTTC. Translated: CAISSTSVSYEQYF.

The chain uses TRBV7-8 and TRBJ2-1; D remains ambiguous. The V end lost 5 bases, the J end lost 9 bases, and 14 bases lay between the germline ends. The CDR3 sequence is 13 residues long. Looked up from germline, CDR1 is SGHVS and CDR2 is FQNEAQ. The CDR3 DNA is TGTGCCAGCAGCCCTCGCGAGGCTGCTGAGCAGTTCTTC. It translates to CASSPREAAEQFF.

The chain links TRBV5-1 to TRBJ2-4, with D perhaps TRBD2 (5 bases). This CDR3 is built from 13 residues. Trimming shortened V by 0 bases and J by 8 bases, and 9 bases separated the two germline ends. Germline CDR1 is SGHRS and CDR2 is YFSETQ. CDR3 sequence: CASSLGQRDIQYF. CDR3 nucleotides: TGCGCCAGCAGCTTGGGGCAGAGGGACATTCAGTACTTC.

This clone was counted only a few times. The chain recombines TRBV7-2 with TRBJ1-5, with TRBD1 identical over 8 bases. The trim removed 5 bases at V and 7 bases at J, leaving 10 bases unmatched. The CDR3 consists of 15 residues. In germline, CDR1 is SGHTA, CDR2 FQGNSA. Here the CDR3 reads CASSRDSTGEQPQHF. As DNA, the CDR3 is TGTGCCAGCAGCCGCGACTCGACAGGGGAACAGCCCCAGCATTTT.

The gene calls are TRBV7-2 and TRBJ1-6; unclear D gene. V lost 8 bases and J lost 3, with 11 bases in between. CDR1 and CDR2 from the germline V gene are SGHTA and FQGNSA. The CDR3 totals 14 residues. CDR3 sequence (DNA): TGTGCCAGCGGATCCGGCGGCTATAATTCACCCCTCCACTTT. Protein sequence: CASGSGGYNSPLHF.

The CDR3 nucleotides read TGTGCCAGCAGTTCCTATACAGGGGGCGCCGGCTATGGCTACACCTTC. This codes for CASSSYTGGAGYGYTF. This chain connects TRBV6-5 to TRBJ1-2, with 9 bases matching TRBD1. V shed 4 bases, J shed 4 bases, and the junction held 10 bases outside the gene matches. CDR1 and CDR2 (germline): MNHEY, SVGAGI. This CDR3 contains 16 residues.